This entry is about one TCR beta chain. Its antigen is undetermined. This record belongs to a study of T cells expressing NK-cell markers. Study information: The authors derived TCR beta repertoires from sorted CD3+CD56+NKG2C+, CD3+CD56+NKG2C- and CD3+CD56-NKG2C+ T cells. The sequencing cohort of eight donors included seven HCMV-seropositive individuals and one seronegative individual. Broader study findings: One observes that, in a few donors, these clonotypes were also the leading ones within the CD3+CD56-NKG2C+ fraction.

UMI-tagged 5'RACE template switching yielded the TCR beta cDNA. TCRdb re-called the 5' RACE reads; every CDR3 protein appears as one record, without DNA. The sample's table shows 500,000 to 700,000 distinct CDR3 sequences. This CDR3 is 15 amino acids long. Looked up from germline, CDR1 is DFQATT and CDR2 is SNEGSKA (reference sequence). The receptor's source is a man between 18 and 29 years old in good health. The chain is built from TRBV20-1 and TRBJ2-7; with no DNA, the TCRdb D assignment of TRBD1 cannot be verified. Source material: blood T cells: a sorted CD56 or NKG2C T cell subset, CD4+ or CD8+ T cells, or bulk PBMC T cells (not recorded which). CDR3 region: CSARERTGGSYEQYF.